The 30 T cell receptor beta chains below come from one sample, sequenced in a study of OX40 agonist ivuxolimab in advanced cancers. Sequencing was performed with immunoSEQ multiplex PCR; in TCRdb, only in-frame clones are kept and a portion is missing. This sample has roughly 68,000 clones; around 91% occur once, and the top ten carry 14%. The material was CD4+ or CD8+ T cells sorted from blood, obtained in a trial of the OX40 agonist ivuxolimab. The receptors were sampled from an adult with an advanced solid tumor such as melanoma, head and neck, liver or kidney cancer.

This clone has only a few counts. V and J are TRBV19 and TRBJ2-6; D is perhaps TRBD2 (5 bases). Per germline, CDR1 LNHDA and CDR2 SQIVND (reference sequence). The germline V and J ends were trimmed by 3 bases and 0 bases, with 12 bases remaining between them. The CDR3 extends over 17 amino acids. CDR3 in amino acids: CASSIPGIPSGANVLTF. In DNA form, the CDR3 reads TGTGCCAGTAGTATTCCCGGGATTCCCTCTGGGGCCAACGTCCTGACTTTC.

The chain carries TRBV19 and TRBJ1-5; a weak D match, TRBD1 (5 bases). The CDR3 totals 13 residues. Trimming took off 5 bases at V and 7 bases at J, with 12 bases between the two ends. The germline V gene has CDR1 LNHDA and CDR2 SQIVND (reference sequence). In DNA form, the CDR3 reads TGTGCCAGTAGTCCTCAGGGCGGCCAGCCCCAGCATTTT. This encodes CASSPQGGQPQHF.

The chain couples TRBV27 to TRBJ1-6; possible D gene TRBD1, 5 bases. V was pared by 0 bases and J by 7 bases, with 16 bases between. This CDR3 has 17 amino acids. Germline V gene sequence: CDR1 MNHEY, CDR2 SMNVEV (reference sequence). CDR3 loop: CASSLSVGASRNSPLHF. CDR3 DNA sequence: TGTGCCAGCAGTTTATCGGTAGGGGCCTCAAGAAATTCACCCCTCCACTTT.

The J gene is TRBJ1-1, the V gene TRBV5-5; D remains ambiguous. The CDR3 is 13 residues long. V lost 5 bases to trimming and J lost 1 base, with 9 bases between them. From germline, CDR1 is SGHKS and CDR2 YYEKEE (reference sequence). The CDR3 nucleotides read TGTGCCAGCAGGGAGAGTACGAACACTGAAGCTTTCTTT. Translation: CASRESTNTEAFF.

The rearrangement joins TRBV27 to TRBJ1-6; D is possibly TRBD1 (5 bases). Trimming cost V 6 bases and J 9 bases, with 15 bases left between them. The CDR3 is made up of 14 amino acids. Germline CDR1 reads MNHEY; CDR2 reads SMNVEV (reference sequence). The CDR3 sequence: CASSPGRGFSPLHF. CDR3 in DNA: TGTGCCAGCAGCCCCGGACGGGGGTTTTCACCCCTCCACTTT.

CDR3 region: CASSLVFHYEQYF. The CDR3 nucleotides read TGTGCCAGCAGCTTAGTCTTCCACTACGAGCAGTACTTC. The chain links TRBV11-2 to TRBJ2-7, with D unclear. V gave up 1 base and J gave up 3 bases, with 7 bases separating them. The CDR3 is 13 amino acids. Germline V gene sequence: CDR1 SGHAT, CDR2 FQNNGV.

CDR3 region: CASSPTLNQPQHF. DNA for the CDR3: TGCGCCAGCAGCCCGACCCTTAATCAGCCCCAGCATTTT. The genes are TRBV4-1 and TRBJ1-5, with D unclear. The germline V gene encodes CDR1 MGHRA and CDR2 YSYEKL. CDR3 length: 13 amino acids. V gave up 4 bases and J gave up 4 bases, with 8 bases separating them.

V and J are TRBV19 and TRBJ2-7, with D hard to call. V lost 5 bases and J 4 bases, leaving 12 bases between the germline ends. The CDR3 has 13 amino acids. Germline loops: CDR1 LNHDA, CDR2 SQIVND (reference sequence). The CDR3 DNA reads as TGTGCCAGTAGTCCCCGGACCGTGTACGAGCAGTACTTC. This translates into CASSPRTVYEQYF.

This chain links TRBV27 with TRBJ2-1; the match to TRBD2 covers 14 bases. This CDR3 is built from 15 residues. Germline assignment: CDR1 MNHEY and CDR2 SMNVEV (reference sequence). V lost 4 bases and J lost 6; bases outside the gene matches: 2. CDR3 coding DNA: TGTGCCAGCAGTTCCGGGACTAGCGGGAGCAATGAGCAGTTCTTC. This sequence encodes CASSSGTSGSNEQFF.

The chain couples TRBV5-4 to TRBJ2-1, with a weak D call TRBD1 (6 bases). This CDR3 contains 16 residues. CDR1 and CDR2 from the germline V gene are SGHNT and YYREEE (reference sequence). V lost 4 bases to trimming and J lost 2 bases, with 16 bases between them. The CDR3 nucleotides are TGTGCCAGCAGCACCGAGACAGGTAGAACCTACAATGAGCAGTTCTTC. Translating it yields CASSTETGRTYNEQFF.

The chain uses TRBV6-1 and TRBJ1-2, with 9 bases lining up with TRBD1. Germline values: CDR1 MNHNS, CDR2 SASEGT. The trim removed 4 bases at V and 3 bases at J, leaving 0 bases unmatched. This CDR3 spans 13 amino acids. The CDR3 nucleotides are TGTGCCAGCAGTGGGACAGGGGACTATGGCTACACCTTC. Encoded protein: CASSGTGDYGYTF.

The chain is built from TRBV7-8 and TRBJ2-3; D gene unclear. Germline CDR1 is SGHVS and CDR2 is FQNEAQ. Trimming removed 1 base from V and 0 bases from J, with 11 bases in between. The length of the CDR3 is 16 residues. CDR3 residues: CASSLVASPSTDTQYF. The DNA for the CDR3 is TGTGCCAGCAGCTTAGTCGCCTCCCCTAGCACAGATACGCAGTATTTT.

The rearrangement uses TRBV30 and TRBJ1-6; no clear D. Germline values: CDR1 GTSNPN, CDR2 SVGIG (reference sequence). The CDR3 length is 16 residues. V lost 1 base and J lost 0, with 10 bases in between. CDR3 residues: CAWSDGISSYNSPLHF. The CDR3 DNA sequence: TGTGCCTGGAGTGACGGGATTAGCTCCTATAATTCACCCCTCCACTTT.

This chain uses TRBV27 with TRBJ2-7; the D gene is possibly TRBD1 (6 bases). The CDR3 is 13 residues long. Deletions cut 6 bases from V and 3 bases from J, with 12 bases between. The germline V gene encodes CDR1 MNHEY and CDR2 SMNVEV (reference sequence). CDR3 sequence: CASSSTGIYEQYF. The CDR3 nucleotides are TGTGCCAGCAGCTCAACAGGGATCTACGAGCAGTACTTC.

This chain links TRBV7-9 with TRBJ2-7, with 8 bases lining up with TRBD2. Unmatched junction bases numbered 7, after V lost 3 bases and J lost 6 bases. The CDR3 is 14 residues long. Germline lookup yields CDR1 SEHNR and CDR2 FQNEAQ (reference sequence). The CDR3 here is CASSFGGGPSEQYF. The CDR3 DNA reads TGTGCCAGCAGCTTTGGCGGGGGGCCTTCCGAGCAGTACTTC.

V is TRBV19 and J is TRBJ1-1; no clear D gene. Trimming stripped 5 bases from V and 6 bases from J, with 7 bases between. The germline V gene has CDR1 LNHDA and CDR2 SQIVND (reference sequence). The CDR3 contains 11 residues. The CDR3 loop reads CASSLGAEAFF. DNA for the CDR3: TGTGCCAGTAGTCTAGGCGCTGAAGCTTTCTTT.

The rearrangement uses TRBV5-4 and TRBJ1-5, with 8 bases fitting TRBD1. The CDR3 extends over 13 amino acids. The J segment lost 7 bases and the V segment lost 3 bases, leaving 3 bases of the junction unmatched. Germline-derived CDR1 and CDR2 are SGHNT and YYREEE (reference sequence). The CDR3 bases are TGTGCCAGCAGCTACGACAGGGGCCAGCCCCAGCATTTT. Amino acids: CASSYDRGQPQHF. Full variable domain (rest looked up from reference TRBV5-4 and TRBJ1-5): ETGVTQSPTHLIKTRGQQVTLRCSSQSGHNTVSWYQQALGQGPQFIFQYYREEENGRGNFPPRFSGLQFPNYSSELNVNALELDDSALYLCASSYDRGQPQHFGDGTRLSIL.

The V and J genes are TRBV15 and TRBJ2-3, with 7 bases identical to TRBD2. The CDR3 extends over 13 amino acids. The trim removed 5 bases at V and 6 bases at J, leaving 5 bases unmatched. Germline lookup yields CDR1 LNHNV and CDR2 YYDKDF (reference sequence). CDR3 amino acids: CATSRTSLDTQYF. For the CDR3, the DNA is TGTGCCACCAGCCGGACTAGTTTGGATACGCAGTATTTT.

The chain carries TRBV7-9 and TRBJ2-1; D might be TRBD1 or TRBD2, each matching 6 bases. The CDR3 has 12 amino acids. V was clipped by 5 bases and J by 8 bases, with 10 bases between them. Germline CDR1 reads SEHNR; CDR2 reads FQNEAQ (reference sequence). CDR3 sequence (DNA): TGTGCCAGCAGCCGGAGGGGGGATGAGCAGTTCTTC. Its protein is CASSRRGDEQFF.

This chain links TRBV27 with TRBJ2-1; weak D call: TRBD2 (5 bases). Trimming took 4 bases from V and 6 from J, leaving 7 bases between them. CDR3 length: 12 residues. Germline lookup yields CDR1 MNHEY and CDR2 SMNVEV (reference sequence). The CDR3 nucleotides read TGTGCCAGCAGTTCTAGCAGCAATGAGCAGTTCTTC. Translation gives CASSSSSNEQFF.

The chain combines TRBV21-1 with TRBJ2-7. TRBV21-1 is deemed a pseudogene. The CDR3 runs 13 residues. The CDR3 DNA is TGTGCCAGCAGCATTTGGTGCTCCTACGAGCAGTACTTC. Translated, it gives CASSIWCSYEQYF.

The chain is built from TRBV5-1 and TRBJ2-7, with D perhaps TRBD2 (5 bases). From germline, CDR1 is SGHRS and CDR2 YFSETQ. The germline V and J ends were trimmed by 0 bases and 6 bases, with 10 bases remaining between them. This CDR3 contains 13 residues. The CDR3 nucleotides read TGCGCCAGCAGCTTGGCCACTAGGGTCGAGCAGTACTTC. The encoded protein is CASSLATRVEQYF.

The V call is TRBV30, the J call TRBJ2-2; D is unclear. Germline V gene sequence: CDR1 GTSNPN, CDR2 SVGIG (reference sequence). V was clipped by 0 bases and J by 3 bases, with 5 bases between them. The CDR3 covers 13 residues. In DNA form, the CDR3 reads TGTGCCTGGAGTGTTCCGTACACCGGGGAGCTGTTTTTT. It specifies CAWSVPYTGELFF. The full variable domain, its missing parts supplied by reference TRBV30 and TRBJ2-2, is SQTIHQWPATLVQPVGSPLSLECTVEGTSNPNLYWYRQAAGRGLQLLFYSVGIGQISSEVPQNLSASRPQDRQFILSSKKLLLSDSGFYLCAWSVPYTGELFFGEGSRLTVL.

The chain carries TRBV7-6 and TRBJ1-1; a possible D gene is TRBD1 (6 bases). Germline V gives CDR1 SGHVS, CDR2 FNYEAQ. CDR3 length equals 12 residues. Trimming removed 3 bases at V and 5 bases at J, with 7 bases between. The CDR3 region has the DNA TGTGCCAGCAGCTTTACAGGGACTGAAGCTTTCTTT. Translated, it gives CASSFTGTEAFF.

V usage is TRBV19 and J usage is TRBJ2-7; 9 bases align to TRBD2. Germline V gene lookup returns CDR1 LNHDA and CDR2 SQIVND (reference sequence). After removal of 4 bases from V and 7 bases from J, the junction contained 5 bases not matched to a gene. This CDR3 contains 13 residues. CDR3 in DNA: TGTGCCAGTAGTAGAGCGGGAGGCAGAGAGCAGTACTTC. Residues: CASSRAGGREQYF.

This chain joins TRBV19 and TRBJ2-2; 11 nucleotides agree with TRBD1. The CDR3 sequence is 14 residues long. Trimming removed 6 bases from V and 7 bases from J; junction bases left unmatched: 4. In germline, CDR1 is LNHDA, CDR2 SQIVND (reference sequence). The CDR3 loop is CASSGQGAVGELFF. The CDR3 nucleotides are TGTGCCAGTAGCGGACAGGGGGCGGTCGGGGAGCTGTTTTTT.

This chain joins TRBV5-1 and TRBJ2-7, with D possibly TRBD2 on 6 matching bases. Germline assignment: CDR1 SGHRS and CDR2 YFSETQ. V dropped 0 bases and J dropped 0 bases, with 13 bases sitting between them. This CDR3 is 16 amino acids long. CDR3 bases: TGCGCCAGCAGCTTGGCCGGGACCGGGAGCTCCTACGAGCAGTACTTC. It specifies CASSLAGTGSSYEQYF.

The chain joins TRBV6-5 to TRBJ2-7; 8 positions agree with TRBD2. This CDR3 is 13 amino acids long. Germline-derived CDR1 and CDR2 are MNHEY and SVGAGI. The ends lost 4 bases at V and 6 bases at J; junction bases unmatched: 5. The CDR3 here is CASSFGRGAEQYF. The CDR3 nucleotides read TGTGCCAGCAGTTTCGGGAGGGGAGCCGAGCAGTACTTC.

The V and J genes are TRBV7-8 and TRBJ2-1; no clear D. V lost 4 bases and J lost 14, with 21 bases in between. CDR3 length: 14 amino acids. Germline CDR1 is SGHVS and CDR2 is FQNEAQ. In nucleotides, the CDR3 is TGTGCCAGCAGCTCGTGGACCGGATCGAAGTGGGAGTTCTTC. Its translation: CASSSWTGSKWEFF.

The chain has TRBV19 and TRBJ2-7; 7 bases line up with TRBD1. J was trimmed by 0 bases and V by 5 bases; bases with no gene match: 7. Germline assignment: CDR1 LNHDA and CDR2 SQIVND (reference sequence). The CDR3 is 15 amino acids. The chain's CDR3 is CASSLGGSYSYEQYF. As DNA, the CDR3 is TGTGCCAGTAGTTTAGGGGGCTCATACTCCTACGAGCAGTACTTC.